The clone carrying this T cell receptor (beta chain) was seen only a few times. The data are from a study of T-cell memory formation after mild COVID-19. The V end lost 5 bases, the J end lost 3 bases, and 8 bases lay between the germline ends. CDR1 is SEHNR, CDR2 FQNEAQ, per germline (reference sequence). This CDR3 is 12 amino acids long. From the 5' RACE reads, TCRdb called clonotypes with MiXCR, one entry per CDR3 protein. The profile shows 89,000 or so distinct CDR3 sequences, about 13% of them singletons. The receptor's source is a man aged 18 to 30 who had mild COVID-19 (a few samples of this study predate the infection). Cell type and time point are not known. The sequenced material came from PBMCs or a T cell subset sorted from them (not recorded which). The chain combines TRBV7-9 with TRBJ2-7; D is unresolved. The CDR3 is CASSNRDYEQYF. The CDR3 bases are TGTGCCAGCAGCAACCGAGACTACGAGCAGTACTTC.